The 26 T cell receptor beta chains given below trace back to one sample, sequenced in a study of blood T cell repertoires in COVID-19. The method was immunoSEQ multiplex PCR; TCRdb's version includes in-frame clones alone and lacks a portion of them. This repertoire shows roughly 140,000 clones, about 90% found once; its top ten account for over 9.5%. Sequencing was carried out using peripheral blood. These receptors all come from a man aged 45-65 years with active or convalescent COVID-19.

This rearrangement joins TRBV6-5 to TRBJ2-5; 8 positions match TRBD1. This CDR3 has 15 amino acids. The germline V gene encodes CDR1 MNHEY and CDR2 SVGAGI. Germline trimming cut 5 bases from V and 4 bases from J; bases unmatched to any gene: 9. The chain's CDR3 is CASSLFQGAGETQYF. In DNA form, the CDR3 reads TGTGCCAGCAGTCTCTTTCAGGGGGCGGGAGAGACCCAGTACTTC.

V and J are TRBV9 and TRBJ1-6, with TRBD1 as a possible D gene (6 bases). Per germline, CDR1 SGDLS and CDR2 YYNGEE. V lost 1 base, J lost 7 bases, and 9 bases lay in between. This CDR3 has 14 amino acids. The DNA of the CDR3 is TGTGCCAGCAGCGTACGGACAGCCAATTCACCCCTCCACTTT. It encodes CASSVRTANSPLHF.

The rearrangement joins TRBV9 to TRBJ1-2; TRBD1 aligns across 10 bases. Germline assignment: CDR1 SGDLS and CDR2 YYNGEE. This CDR3 contains 14 residues. V was pared by 2 bases and J by 5 bases, with 3 bases of the junction left unmatched. CDR3: CASSVGTGVYGYTF. For the CDR3, the DNA is TGTGCCAGCAGCGTCGGGACAGGGGTTTATGGCTACACCTTC.

The CDR3 region is CASSQVLQETQYF. The DNA for the CDR3 is TGTGCCAGCAGTCAGGTCTTACAAGAGACCCAGTACTTC. The rearrangement uses TRBV6-2 or TRBV6-3 and TRBJ2-5; D not resolved. Deletions cut 5 bases from V and 2 bases from J, with 9 bases between. This CDR3 contains 13 residues. Germline-derived CDR1 and CDR2 are MNHEY and SVGEGT.

V is TRBV6-5 and J is TRBJ2-1; D is ambiguous. This CDR3 spans 15 amino acids. The V end was cut by 5 bases, the J end by 2 bases, with 13 bases between. Germline V gene data show CDR1 as MNHEY and CDR2 as SVGAGI. The CDR3 nucleotides read TGTGCCAGCAGTCGGCGAGACCTAGCCTACAATGAGCAGTTCTTC. Protein: CASSRRDLAYNEQFF.

This chain connects TRBV7-2 to TRBJ2-7; 8 positions agree with TRBD2. Unmatched junction bases numbered 7, after V lost 3 bases and J lost 9 bases. Germline V CDR1 and CDR2: SGHTA, FQGNSA. The length of the CDR3 is 13 residues. The CDR3 region has the DNA TGTGCCAGCAGCTTCGGGCAGCGGGAGTCGCAGTACTTC. This gives the protein CASSFGQRESQYF.

About this clone: Different DNA sequences within this sample yield the same CDR3. The chain joins TRBV12-3 or TRBV12-4 to TRBJ2-3; the D is unclear. The CDR3 is made up of 13 amino acids. V dropped 5 bases and J dropped 2 bases, with 8 bases sitting between them. Written as DNA, the CDR3 is TGTGCCAGCAGTCCTAGAAACACAGATACGCAGTATTTT. Encoded protein: CASSPRNTDTQYF.

The chain recombines TRBV27 with TRBJ1-6, with D possibly matching TRBD1 (5 bases). Germline-derived CDR1 and CDR2 are MNHEY and SMNVEV (reference sequence). The CDR3 loop spans 16 amino acids. Deletions cut 2 bases from V and 10 bases from J, with 18 bases between. The CDR3 is CASSLRGSGQGSPLHF. The CDR3 coding sequence is TGTGCCAGCAGTTTAAGGGGTTCTGGGCAAGGATCACCCCTCCACTTT.

This rearrangement joins TRBV6-1 to TRBJ2-1; the match to TRBD2 covers 12 bases. This CDR3 region has 16 residues. The trim removed 4 bases at V and 5 bases at J, leaving 6 bases unmatched. In germline, CDR1 is MNHNS, CDR2 SASEGT. CDR3 nucleotide sequence: TGTGCCAGCAGTGGCCAGACTAGCGGGAGAAACAATGAGCAGTTCTTC. This gives the protein CASSGQTSGRNNEQFF.

This clone occurred once. The gene calls are TRBV4-2 and TRBJ1-4; perhaps TRBD1 as D (5 bases). Trimming left V 4 bases short and J 2 bases short, with 11 bases between. This CDR3 has 15 residues. Germline CDR1 reads LGHNA; CDR2 reads YNFKEQ. The CDR3 region is CASSRPTETNEKLFF. CDR3 coding DNA: TGTGCCAGCAGCCGGCCGACAGAGACTAATGAAAAACTGTTTTTT.

The chain carries TRBV7-6 and TRBJ2-7; 8 bases align to TRBD2. The CDR3 runs 15 residues. J was trimmed by 5 bases and V by 4 bases; bases with no gene match: 10. Germline CDR1 reads SGHVS; CDR2 reads FNYEAQ. The CDR3 region has the DNA TGTGCCAGCAGCTCTACTCCAGCGGGAGTGGACGAGCAGTACTTC. Translation: CASSSTPAGVDEQYF.

The CDR3 bases are TGTGCCAGCAGATCGGGACTAGTAGACACCGGGGAGCTGTTTTTT. Translating it yields CASRSGLVDTGELFF. The V and J genes are TRBV5-8 and TRBJ2-2; 8 bases line up with TRBD2. CDR3 size: 15 residues. V shed 5 bases, J shed 3 bases, and the junction held 6 bases outside the gene matches. Germline V lookup: CDR1 SGHTS, CDR2 YDEGEE.

The gene calls are TRBV27 and TRBJ1-4; possible D gene TRBD1, 5 bases. V was cut by 5 bases and J by 7 bases, with 11 bases left in between. CDR3 length: 13 amino acids. Germline V gives CDR1 MNHEY, CDR2 SMNVEV (reference sequence). The CDR3 coding sequence is TGTGCCAGCAGTCGGCAGGGAGGTGAAAAACTGTTTTTT. This translates into CASSRQGGEKLFF.

This chain joins TRBV7-6 and TRBJ2-2; 9 bases line up with TRBD2. V gave up 9 bases and J gave up 5 bases; unmatched junction bases: 10. In germline, CDR1 is SGHVS, CDR2 FNYEAQ. CDR3 length equals 15 residues. CDR3 nucleotides: TGTGCCAGTGAGGTAGCGGGAGTCGGGACCGGGGAGCTGTTTTTT. Its translation is CASEVAGVGTGELFF.

The rearrangement uses TRBV7-2 and TRBJ2-7; no firm D call. CDR3 length equals 13 residues. The germline V and J ends were trimmed by 2 bases and 2 bases, with 7 bases remaining between them. Germline V gene data show CDR1 as SGHTA and CDR2 as FQGNSA. CDR3 sequence (DNA): TGTGCCAGCAGCTTACGCCTAGCCTACGAGCAGTACTTC. Amino acids: CASSLRLAYEQYF.

The rearrangement links TRBV11-2 to TRBJ2-7; D might be TRBD2 (6 bases). The CDR3 contains 12 residues. Trimming left V 8 bases short and J 1 base short, with 9 bases between. CDR1 and CDR2 from the germline V gene are SGHAT and FQNNGV. Written as DNA, the CDR3 is TGTGCCAGCGGGAGGTGGTCCTACGAGCAGTACTTC. This codes for CASGRWSYEQYF.

The V call is TRBV9, the J call TRBJ1-1, with a tentative D call TRBD1 (6 bases). CDR3 size: 14 residues. Germline CDR1 reads SGDLS; CDR2 reads YYNGEE. Trimming stripped 0 bases from V and 7 bases from J, with 13 bases between. The CDR3 sequence: CASSVGVTGHEAFF. CDR3 nucleotide sequence: TGTGCCAGCAGCGTAGGTGTTACAGGGCATGAAGCTTTCTTT.

The V and J genes are TRBV7-2 and TRBJ2-2; tentatively, D is TRBD2 (7 bases). The ends were cut back, 0 bases at V and 5 bases at J, with 10 bases in the middle. CDR1 SGHTA and CDR2 FQGNSA come from the germline V gene. This CDR3 has 15 amino acids. Written as DNA, the CDR3 is TGTGCCAGCAGCTTAGCGGGAGGGGGAACCGGGGAGCTGTTTTTT. This encodes CASSLAGGGTGELFF.

The V gene is TRBV6-5, the J gene TRBJ1-1; no reliable D call. V was pared by 7 bases and J by 0 bases, with 15 bases between. CDR3 length equals 15 residues. Germline V gene sequence: CDR1 MNHEY, CDR2 SVGAGI. The CDR3 sequence is CASKEDARMNTEAFF. The CDR3 nucleotides read TGTGCCAGCAAGGAGGACGCAAGAATGAACACTGAAGCTTTCTTT.

V gene TRBV28 combines with J gene TRBJ2-7; D may be TRBD1 (5 bases). Trimming shortened V by 8 bases and J by 3 bases, and 14 bases separated the two germline ends. The CDR3 runs to 13 residues. Germline CDR1 reads MDHEN; CDR2 reads SYDVKM. In DNA form, the CDR3 reads TGTGCCAGCCGGATTGGACACTTCTACGAGCAGTACTTC. This gives the protein CASRIGHFYEQYF.

This clone occurred once. The chain links TRBV28 to TRBJ2-3; 12 nucleotides line up with TRBD2. With 2 bases clipped from V and 0 bases from J, the junction kept 15 bases outside the gene matches. Germline V gene sequence: CDR1 MDHEN, CDR2 SYDVKM. The CDR3 is 21 amino acids. In DNA form, the CDR3 reads TGTGCCAGCAGTTTAACCCCATTCTTTTCCGGGACTAGCGGGAGCACAGATACGCAGTATTTT. As protein: CASSLTPFFSGTSGSTDTQYF. Full variable domain (outside the CDR3, taken from reference TRBV28 and TRBJ2-3): DVKVTQSSRYLVKRTGEKVFLECVQDMDHENMFWYRQDPGLGLRLIYFSYDVKMKEKGDIPEGYSVSREKKERFSLILESASTNQTSMYLCASSLTPFFSGTSGSTDTQYFGPGTRLTVL.

The J gene is TRBJ1-2, the V gene TRBV19; D is undetermined. The germline CDR1 and CDR2 sequences are LNHDA and SQIVND (reference sequence). V lost 4 bases and J 4 bases, leaving 13 bases between the germline ends. The CDR3 runs to 14 residues. The CDR3 sequence is CASSSAGITYGYTF. The CDR3 DNA sequence: TGTGCCAGTAGTAGCGCCGGGATAACCTATGGCTACACCTTC.

This rearrangement joins TRBV27 to TRBJ2-1, with TRBD2 matching over 12 bases. The J segment lost 6 bases and the V segment lost 8 bases, leaving 11 bases of the junction unmatched. This CDR3 contains 16 residues. From germline, CDR1 is MNHEY and CDR2 SMNVEV (reference sequence). CDR3 DNA sequence: TGTGCCAGCTACCTAGCGGGAGGGCCTTCTGTCAATGAGCAGTTCTTC. Its protein product is CASYLAGGPSVNEQFF.

This chain joins TRBV7-9 and TRBJ2-5, with 7 bases lining up with TRBD2. CDR1 SEHNR and CDR2 FQNEAQ come from the germline V gene (reference sequence). With V trimmed by 1 base and J by 6 bases, 5 bases remained unmatched. The CDR3 is 14 amino acids. Here the CDR3 reads CASSLGTSGKTQYF. CDR3 nucleotides: TGTGCCAGCAGCTTAGGGACTAGTGGGAAGACCCAGTACTTC.

The gene calls are TRBV7-9 and TRBJ1-1; tentatively, D is TRBD1 (6 bases). V was trimmed by 3 bases and J by 1 base, leaving 9 bases between them. CDR3 length equals 14 residues. Germline V gives CDR1 SEHNR, CDR2 FQNEAQ (reference sequence). The CDR3 DNA reads as TGTGCCAGCAGCTTGGGCAGGGGGAACACTGAAGCTTTCTTT. It encodes CASSLGRGNTEAFF.

The chain links TRBV7-2 to TRBJ2-3; TRBD2 aligns across 7 bases. CDR1 is SGHTA and CDR2 is FQGNSA in the germline V gene. This CDR3 region has 14 residues. V lost 6 bases, J lost 2 bases, and 5 bases stayed unmatched. The CDR3 reads CASRGGRNTDTQYF. In DNA, the CDR3 is TGTGCCAGCAGGGGCGGGAGAAACACAGATACGCAGTATTTT.